A single sample gave rise to the 10 T cell receptor beta chains below, sequenced in a study of T-cell memory formation after mild COVID-19. TCRdb called the 5' RACE reads again in MiXCR, with one record for every CDR3 protein. The sample has approximately 570,000 distinct CDR3 sequences, approximately 18% seen once. Sequencing was performed on PBMCs or a T cell subset sorted from them (not recorded which). The receptors originated from an adult woman who had mild COVID-19 (a few samples of this study predate the infection). Cell type and time point are not known.

This clonotype was found a few times. V gene TRBV12-3 or TRBV12-4 combines with J gene TRBJ2-2; 10 nucleotides align to TRBD2. J lost 7 bases, V lost 8 bases, and 13 bases had no gene match. The CDR3 extends over 16 amino acids. The CDR3 sequence is CASGTGTSDNGGELFF. CDR3 DNA: TGTGCCAGCGGTACCGGGACTAGCGACAATGGCGGGGAGCTGTTTTTT.

This clonotype was observed a handful of times. This chain's CDR3 is CSASSGGAPQETQYF. For the CDR3, the DNA is TGCAGTGCTTCTAGCGGGGGGGCACCTCAAGAGACCCAGTACTTC. V and J are TRBV20-1 and TRBJ2-5, with 12 bases fitting TRBD2. Germline values: CDR1 DFQATT, CDR2 SNEGSKA (reference sequence). This CDR3 region has 15 residues. V shed 5 bases and J 2 bases; nucleotides not matched to a gene: 6.

J is TRBJ2-5 and V is TRBV29-1, with 9 bases aligning to TRBD2. Germline V CDR1 and CDR2: SQVTM, ANQGSEA. V was pared by 0 bases and J by 2 bases, with 10 bases of the junction left unmatched. The CDR3 runs to 17 residues. The CDR3 nucleotides read TGCAGCGTTGAAGATGGTTCGCGGGAGGGCCGACAAGAGACCCAGTACTTC. The encoded protein is CSVEDGSREGRQETQYF.

This chain joins TRBV11-3 and TRBJ2-7; D might be TRBD1 (6 bases). This CDR3 region has 15 residues. Trimming stripped 5 bases from V and 5 bases from J, with 19 bases between. CDR1 SGHNT and CDR2 YENEEA come from the germline V gene. The CDR3 region has the DNA TGTGCCAGCAGCCCCGGAACAACAGGGTCCCACGAGCAGTACTTC. It translates to CASSPGTTGSHEQYF.

This sequence joins TRBV5-6 and TRBJ1-1, with TRBD1 matching over 8 bases. Germline CDR1 reads SGHDT; CDR2 reads YYEEEE. J gave up 0 bases and V 2 bases, and 3 bases lay outside the gene matches. The CDR3 loop spans 15 amino acids. In DNA form, the CDR3 reads TGTGCCAGCAGCTTCCCGACAGGGGTGAACACTGAAGCTTTCTTT. Translating it yields CASSFPTGVNTEAFF.

J is TRBJ1-2 and V is TRBV6-4; D is unresolved. This CDR3 has 15 amino acids. Trimming stripped 0 bases from V and 5 bases from J, with 13 bases between. Germline CDR1 and CDR2: MRHNA and SNTAGT. In DNA form, the CDR3 reads TGTGCCAGCAGTGACTCGAGGGCATTGGGGTATGGCTACACCTTC. As protein: CASSDSRALGYGYTF.

This chain uses TRBV7-2 with TRBJ2-1, with D perhaps matching TRBD2 (5 bases). The CDR3 contains 15 residues. Germline lookup yields CDR1 SGHTA and CDR2 FQGNSA. Trimming left V 5 bases short and J 5 bases short, with 16 bases between. The CDR3 here is CASSSRPHGDNEQFF. As DNA, the CDR3 is TGTGCCAGCAGCAGCCGCCCGCACGGGGACAATGAGCAGTTCTTC.

This sequence joins TRBV11-2 and TRBJ1-1, with a possible D match to TRBD1 (6 bases). This CDR3 comprises 12 residues. Deletions cut 3 bases from V and 8 bases from J, with 10 bases between. Germline V gene sequence: CDR1 SGHAT, CDR2 FQNNGV. CDR3 in DNA: TGTGCCAGCAGCTTCAGTGACAGGGAAGCTTTCTTT. Translating gives CASSFSDREAFF.

The rearrangement uses TRBV29-1 and TRBJ2-1; 9 positions agree with TRBD2. V shed 2 bases, J shed 8 bases, and the junction held 4 bases outside the gene matches. The CDR3 has 13 residues. The germline gives CDR1 SQVTM, CDR2 ANQGSEA. CDR3 residues: CSVELAGVYEQFF. CDR3 DNA: TGCAGCGTTGAATTAGCGGGAGTGTATGAGCAGTTCTTC.

In its sample, this clonotype was seen a few times. The chain recombines TRBV6-5 with TRBJ2-7, with a weak D call TRBD2 (6 bases). CDR1 is MNHEY and CDR2 is SVGAGI in the germline V gene. V dropped 2 bases and J dropped 3 bases, with 11 bases sitting between them. The length of the CDR3 is 14 residues. For the CDR3, the DNA is TGTGCCAGCAGTTACGGGGAGGCCGGCTACGAGCAGTACTTC. Protein sequence: CASSYGEAGYEQYF.